This T cell receptor beta chain was found in a study of blood T cell repertoires in COVID-19. About the study: Whether acute or convalescent, the COVID-19 samples came from the United States, Italy and Spain. PBMCs, B-cell-depleted T cells, or T cells were the source of the cDNA or gDNA that made up the material.

Per the authors' pipeline: Quantification of nucleated cells was approximated via reference gene primer amplification. The table came from immunoSEQ multiplex PCR; TCRdb's copy has only in-frame clones and leaves some out. V and J calls and clone size come straight from that table; D and trimming were deduced from the DNA. Among fewer than 350,000 clones listed, more than 75% were seen once. Germline assignment: CDR1 MNHNS and CDR2 SASEGT. V dropped 0 bases and J dropped 8 bases, with 10 bases sitting between them. The CDR3 sequence is 14 residues long. V usage is TRBV6-1 and J usage is TRBJ1-4; D uncertain. The source of this sequence is a woman aged 45-65 years who had recovered from COVID-19. The sample taken for sequencing was peripheral blood. Written as DNA, the CDR3 is TGTGCCAGCAGTGAAGCGCACGGGGAGGAAAAACTGTTTTTT. Translation gives CASSEAHGEEKLFF.